These T cell receptor beta chains were read from a single sample in a study of T cells expressing NK-cell markers. TCRdb reprocessed the 5' RACE reads, with one entry per CDR3 protein and no DNA. This repertoire includes roughly 380,000 distinct CDR3 sequences. The specimen sequenced was blood T cells: a sorted CD56 or NKG2C T cell subset, CD4+ or CD8+ T cells, or bulk PBMC T cells (not recorded which). The receptors originated from a man aged 18-70 years in good health. CDR3s include the opening cysteine and the closing phenylalanine or tryptophan.

V	J	CDR3
TRBV27	TRBJ2-5	CASTFRGSEGTQYF
TRBV23-1	TRBJ1-4	CARGGGRDEKLFF
TRBV12-3/TRBV12-4	TRBJ2-1	CASTETGGSYNEQFF
TRBV11-1	TRBJ2-7	CASSPRQGPSYEQYF
TRBV2	TRBJ2-4	CASNGAANIQYF
TRBV27	TRBJ1-4	CASSSHPKGRVDEKLFF
TRBV11-2	TRBJ2-3	CASSLGPAGAPLRNTQYF
TRBV24-1	TRBJ2-2	CATSDSIRDRGLSGELFF
TRBV14	TRBJ2-5	CASRRTTQETQYF
TRBV7-6	TRBJ2-1	CASRGPSQDYNEQFF
TRBV12-3/TRBV12-4	TRBJ2-1	CASSNRVLNEQFF
TRBV6-1	TRBJ1-2	CASRMDPGGYGYTF
TRBV19	TRBJ1-2	CASSISPPTARYGYTF
TRBV6-1	TRBJ1-5	CARNSTGRCNQPQHF
TRBV2	TRBJ2-4	CASSSSGTGVWYF
TRBV29-1	TRBJ2-5	CSVEFDRVVYF
TRBV27	TRBJ1-2	CASSLSRTGRVYGYTF
TRBV6-2/TRBV6-3	TRBJ2-5	CASSYSQDSSWYF
TRBV29-1	TRBJ1-5	CSVKDGNQPQHF
TRBV7-8	TRBJ2-1	CASSLAEGYEQFF
TRBV28	TRBJ2-1	CASGHLSGGPYNEQFF
TRBV20-1	TRBJ2-1	CSARDWSSGGNEQFF
TRBV5-1	TRBJ2-5	CASSLGPWEETQYF
TRBV12-3/TRBV12-4	TRBJ1-2	CASSPRGKGGYGYTF
TRBV28	TRBJ1-1	CASSGQAAMNTEAFF
TRBV14	TRBJ1-1	CASSQAQAVNTEAFF
TRBV10-3	TRBJ1-6	CAISPVGWAPLHF
TRBV7-2	TRBJ2-3	CASSRGVSSTDTQYF
TRBV5-1	TRBJ2-5	CASSPYGGGQETQYF
TRBV5-1	TRBJ2-3	CASSFSGGSTDTQYF
TRBV5-1	TRBJ2-5	CASSFPRDRGPRETQYF
TRBV11-2	TRBJ1-4	CASSSSDRAGKLFF
TRBV6-5	TRBJ2-2	CASSYSTGQGPGELFF